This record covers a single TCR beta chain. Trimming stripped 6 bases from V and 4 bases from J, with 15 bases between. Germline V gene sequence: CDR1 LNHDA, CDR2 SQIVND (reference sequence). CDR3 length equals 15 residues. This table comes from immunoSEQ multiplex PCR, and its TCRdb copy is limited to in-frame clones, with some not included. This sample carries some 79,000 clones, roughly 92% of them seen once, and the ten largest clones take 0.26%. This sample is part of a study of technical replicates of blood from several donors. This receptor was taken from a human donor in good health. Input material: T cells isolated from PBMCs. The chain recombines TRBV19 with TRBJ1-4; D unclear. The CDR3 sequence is CASSSVPVGNEKLFF. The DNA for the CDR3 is TGTGCCAGTAGCAGCGTACCCGTTGGTAATGAAAAACTGTTTTTT.